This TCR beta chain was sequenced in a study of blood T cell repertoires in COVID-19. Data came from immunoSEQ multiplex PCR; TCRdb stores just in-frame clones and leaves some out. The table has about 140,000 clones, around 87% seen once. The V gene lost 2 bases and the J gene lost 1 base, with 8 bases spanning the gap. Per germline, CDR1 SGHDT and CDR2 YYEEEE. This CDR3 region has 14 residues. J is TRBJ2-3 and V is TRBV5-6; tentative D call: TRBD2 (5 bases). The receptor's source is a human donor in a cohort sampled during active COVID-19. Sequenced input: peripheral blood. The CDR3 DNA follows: TGTGCCAGCAGCTTATACGGGGGCACAGATACGCAGTATTTT. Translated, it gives CASSLYGGTDTQYF.